This T cell receptor (beta chain) was recovered during a study of T cells in localized non-small cell lung cancer. Study-level results: In uninvolved adjacent lung, T cell clonality reached its highest value, exceeding tumor. Appearances in adjacent lung were noted for a median roughly 50 of the top 100 tumor clones. With higher T cell density in blood came longer overall survival. Heterogeneity remains possible because sequencing was limited to only one tumor region.

This clone was seen just once. No antigen is known for it. Libraries were prepared by immunoSEQ multiplex PCR; TCRdb keeps only in-frame clonotypes and omits some of them. This table holds more than 45,000 clones, around 80% found once. Germline CDR1 is LNHDA and CDR2 is SQIVND (reference sequence). The CDR3 sequence is 16 residues long. V was pared by 1 base and J by 1 base, with 13 bases between. This TCR was sampled from a man aged 40 to 75 with stage III lung adenocarcinoma. The V gene is TRBV19, the J gene TRBJ1-1, with D uncertain. Material: peripheral blood mononuclear cells, obtained before any cancer treatment. The CDR3 bases are TGTGCCAGTAGTATAGCCCTCCTCTTGGGGAACACTGAAGCTTTCTTT. It encodes CASSIALLLGNTEAFF. The whole variable domain, remainder taken from reference TRBV19 and TRBJ1-1, is DGGITQSPKYLFRKEGQNVTLSCEQNLNHDAMYWYRQDPGQGLRLIYYSQIVNDFQKGDIAEGYSVSREKKESFPLTVTSAQKNPTAFYLCASSIALLLGNTEAFFGQGTRLTVV.